Here is one T cell receptor beta chain with its context. It lacks a known antigen. No base quality information exists; no much larger clone differs at one position. The method behind the library was the immunoSEQ multiplex PCR assay. For the multiplex PCR, a mixture combining 60 forward primers for TCR Vbeta segments and 13 reverse primers for TCR Jbeta segments was used. A multiplex PCR assay on genomic DNA amplified the CDR3 region of rearranged TCR beta genes. Amplified TCR beta libraries were sequenced as 87-base-pair reads on the Illumina HiSeq System. In the paper's pipeline: Across the roughly 640 repertoires, a later analysis counted 60 million to 90 million unique TCR beta chains, 8.5 million to 12 million of which were shared by at least two donors. Raw reads were error-corrected and collapsed into unique sequences with a nearest-neighbor algorithm that merged closely related sequences to remove PCR and sequencing errors. CDR3 sequences were aligned to IMGT reference sequences to assign V, D and J gene segments. For a sequence to be retained, at least a six-nucleotide match to both a V gene segment and a J gene segment was required. Rearrangements were called productive when the CDR3 lacked stop codons and stayed in frame with V and J; all others were non-productive. Following IMGT convention, CDR3 was defined as the stretch from the second conserved V-encoded cysteine to the conserved J-encoded phenylalanine. In an earlier analysis of more than 550 of the donors, sequences lacking an unambiguous match to a single V gene segment were excluded. An earlier analysis of several hundred of the donors classified V segments as functional when productive rearrangements were above 56.7% and as segregating when the standard deviation between donors was above 5%. A statistical classification framework was developed to diagnose cytomegalovirus status using the catalog of TCR beta chain sequences. V and J gene assignment, in a later analysis, came from comparing TCR nucleotide sequences with IMGT/GENE-DB human TR gene sequences. In a later analysis, CDR3 sequences and most-parsimonious VDJ recombination scenarios were assigned using the TCRdist pipeline. A later analysis defined each TCR beta chain by its CDR3 amino acid sequence plus V-gene family, and excluded reads lacking a unique V-gene family. A later analysis removed roughly 590 highly shared, low-generation-probability nucleotide sequences to deal with suspected cross-contamination and a sequencing artifact. In a later analysis, a clonal expansion index was calculated for each public chain from normalized within-repertoire ranks of inferred template counts. Generation probabilities in a later analysis came from a VDJ recombination model fitted to out-of-frame rearrangements, and those results were checked against IGoR. In a later analysis, hypergeometric tests were used to score TCR-TCR, TCR-HLA and TCR-CMV co-occurrence, with a repertoire-size bias correction applied to TCR pairs. False discovery rates were estimated in a later analysis by permuting HLA or CMV assignments 20 times. In a later analysis, co-occurring TCRs were grouped with DBSCAN, and TCRdist sequence similarity was added when clustering was performed within HLA-allele-positive subsets. For co-occurrence clustering, repertoires with fewer than 30,000 or more than 120,000 public chains were excluded, along with roughly 5 repertoires with anomalous nucleotide sharing. Held by TCRdb, this immuneACCESS table contains in-frame sequences only and omits some clones. Under half of the omission traces to an unresolved V gene where checked; the cause of the rest is unknown. That table supplies the V and J calls and clone size; D and trimming were determined from the DNA. Counted in this sample were approximately 120,000 clones; 77% of them appeared once. About 13% of the sample is held by the ten biggest clonotypes.

The cohort was made up of 500 to 800 healthy bone marrow donors. Cohort members were all nominally healthy when sampled, although unrecorded immune exposures were likely present. The donor tested CMV seropositive, placing the donor among the 289 seropositive members of the cohort. A peripheral blood sample was collected from each donor, and TCR beta sequencing was performed on peripheral blood mononuclear cells. Genomic DNA was extracted from the blood cell samples with the Qiagen DNeasy Blood Extraction Kit. This entry comes from a study of cytomegalovirus exposure and HLA in healthy donors (dated by TCRdb to the late 2010s). The study in broad terms: An earlier analysis of several hundred of the donors reported about 250 Gb of sequence data and around 110 million unique TCR beta sequences from about 200 million T cells. On average, 235,054 unique TCR beta nucleotide sequences were sequenced per donor among a few hundred genotyped donors of the cohort, with roughly 18% of those sequences being non-productive. Using immunosequencing, the study profiled T cell repertoires from around 670 subjects and related those repertoires to cytomegalovirus serostatus. Class I and class II HLA loci were covered by the typing at four-digit resolution. In the later analysis, no new phenotypic data were used to find candidate immune exposures; instead, reliance was placed on TCR beta sequences and their occurrence across donors. All discovery cohort repertoires had been generated using a single sequencing platform. Donor age, sex, ethnicity and CMV serostatus were compiled alongside the repertoire data. The study combined high-throughput TCR immunosequencing, statistical association of individual TCRs with disease status, and machine learning to predict cytomegalovirus infection status. A later genetic analysis used genome-wide SNP genotypes for 398 of the 666 donors, treating that subset as a discovery cohort. An early release covering 500 to 750 HLA-typed donors comprised approximately 290 gigabases of sequencing data and approximately 85 million unique TCR sequences. A separate validation cohort of more than 100 different subjects was used in addition to the approximately 700-subject first cohort. In an earlier analysis of roughly 540 of the donors, high-throughput TCR beta sequencing was used to judge whether each TCR beta V gene segment behaved as functional or pseudogenic. The study was designed to test whether signatures of past pathogen exposure could be identified by cataloging public T cell receptors. Among the 398 genotyped donors, about 83% belonged to the genetic ancestry cluster associated with self-reported Caucasian donors. A later analysis re-examined previously published TCR beta repertoires from several hundred donors and added high-resolution HLA genotyping to investigate patterns of TCR occurrence. The number of donors typed differed by locus, with about 629-640 for A, B, C, DRB1 and DQB1, around 560 for DQA1, approximately 580 for DPA1, and some 440 for DPB1. A handful of DR-DQ haplotypes were treated as single units for association and clustering because of strong linkage in the cohort.

As encoded in the germline V gene, CDR1 is KGHSH while CDR2 is LQKENI. Including cysteine and phenylalanine, the CDR3 has 16 amino acids. The read is trimmed to its CDR3 DNA, 48 bases read in frame from base 1. V lost 5 bases and J lost 4 bases; the stretch between them is 15 bases long. Overall study results and their limits: Several of the top co-occurrence clusters appeared to be linked to parvovirus B19, influenza, CMV and Epstein-Barr virus, according to a later analysis. Across donors, most TCR sequences were observed very rarely, whereas some public TCRs were present in many individuals. Compared with equally common non-associated chains, HLA-associated TCR beta chains in a later analysis were more clonally expanded and had lower generation probabilities. Broadly in line with IMGT annotations, most TCR beta V segments showed up in productive rearrangements about 90% or about 30% of the time in an earlier analysis of roughly 590 of the donors. Sequencing depth was assumed to be roughly uniform across donors in the presence/absence analyses, though that assumption may not hold. Strong co-occurrence of HLA alleles, especially DR and DQ, made assigning TCR associations to individual alleles difficult. A further reported finding was that TCR beta sequences accurately predicted the HLA-A and HLA-B alleles for most subjects in the first cohort. Most CMV-associated TCR beta chains appeared to be HLA-restricted in a later analysis, and the HLA associations seemed to be driven largely by CMV exposure. Linkage disequilibrium might explain the correlated functional status among segregating V segments, but an unknown experimental factor could not be excluded. In both the original and validation cohorts, the classifier was reported to diagnose cytomegalovirus status with high specificity and sensitivity. A few of the identified cytomegalovirus-associated TCR beta chains were confirmed in vitro to be specific for cytomegalovirus antigens. In this cohort, only TCR beta chains were sequenced, and detectable features were limited by the absence of alpha or paired-chain data. For the cohort, immune exposure information was limited to CMV serostatus. The study gave a list of about 170 TCR beta chains associated with cytomegalovirus. V-gene and J-gene trimming of TCR beta chains was associated with a missense DCLRE1C variant in a later genetic analysis, and the association was replicated in an independent cohort. At a false discovery rate of 0.05, a later analysis linked under 20,000 TCR beta sequences to specific HLA alleles. Over 15 rarely observed V segments, including chromosome 9 orphons, were excluded from the earlier analysis of approximately 500 of the donors because counts were too low. A later genetic analysis reported fewer N-insertions in productive TCRs among donors in an Asian-associated ancestry cluster than the roughly 700-donor mean. A later analysis found that TCR association rates varied across HLA loci, with DRB1 alleles showing the most associated TCRs and HLA-C alleles the fewest. A cluster of highly shared sequence variants was judged likely to be a technical artifact of the sequencing pipeline. Because the 87-base-pair reads could not distinguish some IMGT-functional V segments, including TRBV6-2 and TRBV6-3, those segments were excluded. The authors suggested that the approach could potentially be extended to other disease states and immunological phenotypes. Because some donors lacked HLA typing at each locus, the association tests relied only on the typed subset.

The sequenced sample was PBMCs. The chain employs TRBV18 and TRBJ2-6; possibly the D gene is TRBD1, per 5 matching bases. This TCR was sampled from a woman between 35 and 50 years old in good health and CMV-seropositive. Read as DNA, the sequence is TGTGCCAGCTCAGCGCTCCAGGGATCCGGGGCCAACGTCCTGACTTTC. Translated, it gives CASSALQGSGANVLTF.